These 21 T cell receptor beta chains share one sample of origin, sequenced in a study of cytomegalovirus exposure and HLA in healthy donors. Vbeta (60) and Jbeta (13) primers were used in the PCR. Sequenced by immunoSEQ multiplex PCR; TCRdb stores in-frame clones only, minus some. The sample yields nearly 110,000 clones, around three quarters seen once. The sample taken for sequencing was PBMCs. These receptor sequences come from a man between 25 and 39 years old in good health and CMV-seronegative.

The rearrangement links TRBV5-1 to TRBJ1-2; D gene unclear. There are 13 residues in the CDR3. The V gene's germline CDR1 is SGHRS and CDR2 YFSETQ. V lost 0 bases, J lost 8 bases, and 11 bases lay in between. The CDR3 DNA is TGCGCCAGCAGCTTGGCTAATCCGGGGGGCTACACCTTC. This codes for CASSLANPGGYTF.

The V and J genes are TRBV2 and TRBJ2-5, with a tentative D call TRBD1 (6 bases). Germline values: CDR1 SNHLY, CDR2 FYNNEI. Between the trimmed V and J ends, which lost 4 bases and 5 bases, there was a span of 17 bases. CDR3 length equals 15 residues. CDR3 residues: CASSGGGQGTETQYF. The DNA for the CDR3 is TGTGCCAGCAGTGGAGGCGGGCAGGGGACGGAGACCCAGTACTTC.

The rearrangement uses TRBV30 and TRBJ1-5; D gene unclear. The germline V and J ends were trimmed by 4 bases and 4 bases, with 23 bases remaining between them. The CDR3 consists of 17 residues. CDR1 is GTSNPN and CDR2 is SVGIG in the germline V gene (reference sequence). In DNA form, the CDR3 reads TGTGCCTGGACCTATTCGACGGGTGAAGCTGATAATCAGCCCCAGCATTTT. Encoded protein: CAWTYSTGEADNQPQHF.

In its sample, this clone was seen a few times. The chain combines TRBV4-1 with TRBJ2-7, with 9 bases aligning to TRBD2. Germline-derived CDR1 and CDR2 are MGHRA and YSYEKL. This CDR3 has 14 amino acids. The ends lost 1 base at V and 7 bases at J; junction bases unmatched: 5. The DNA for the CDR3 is TGCGCCAGCAGCCAAGGGACGACTAGCGGTGAGCAGTACTTC. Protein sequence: CASSQGTTSGEQYF.

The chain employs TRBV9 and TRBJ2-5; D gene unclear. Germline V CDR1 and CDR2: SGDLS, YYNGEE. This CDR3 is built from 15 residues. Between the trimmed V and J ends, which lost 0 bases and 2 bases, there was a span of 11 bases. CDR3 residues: CASSVGAEPQETQYF. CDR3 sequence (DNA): TGTGCCAGCAGCGTAGGGGCTGAACCACAAGAGACCCAGTACTTC.

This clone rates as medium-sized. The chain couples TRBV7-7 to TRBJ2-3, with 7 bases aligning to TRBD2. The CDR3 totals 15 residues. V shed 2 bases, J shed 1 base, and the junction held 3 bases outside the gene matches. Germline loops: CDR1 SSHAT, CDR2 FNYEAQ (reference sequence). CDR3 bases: TGTGCCAGCAGCTTAACGGCGGGGGGCACAGATACGCAGTATTTT. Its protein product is CASSLTAGGTDTQYF.

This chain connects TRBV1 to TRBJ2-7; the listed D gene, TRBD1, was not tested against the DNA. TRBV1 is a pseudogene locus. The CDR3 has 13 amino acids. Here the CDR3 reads CTREQGGSYEQYF. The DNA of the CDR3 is TGCACCAGAGAGCAGGGGGGCTCCTACGAGCAGTACTTC.

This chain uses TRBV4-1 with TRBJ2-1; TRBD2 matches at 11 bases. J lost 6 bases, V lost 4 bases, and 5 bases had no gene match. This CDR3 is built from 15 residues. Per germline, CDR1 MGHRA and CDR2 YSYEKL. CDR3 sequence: CASSLPGLAVNEQFF. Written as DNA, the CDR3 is TGCGCCAGCAGCCTACCGGGACTAGCGGTCAATGAGCAGTTCTTC.

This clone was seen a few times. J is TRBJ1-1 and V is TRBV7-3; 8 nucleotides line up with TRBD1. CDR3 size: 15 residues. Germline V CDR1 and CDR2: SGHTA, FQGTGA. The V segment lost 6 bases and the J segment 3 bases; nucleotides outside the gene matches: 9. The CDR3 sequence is CASRQRTGWDTEAFF. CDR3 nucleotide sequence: TGTGCCAGCAGACAACGGACAGGGTGGGACACTGAAGCTTTCTTT. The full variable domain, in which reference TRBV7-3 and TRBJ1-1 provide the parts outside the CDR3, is GAGVSQTPSNKVTEKGKYVELRCDPISGHTALYWYRQSLGQGPEFLIYFQGTGAADDSGLPNDRFFAVRPEGSVSTLKIQRTERGDSAVYLCASRQRTGWDTEAFFGQGTRLTVV.

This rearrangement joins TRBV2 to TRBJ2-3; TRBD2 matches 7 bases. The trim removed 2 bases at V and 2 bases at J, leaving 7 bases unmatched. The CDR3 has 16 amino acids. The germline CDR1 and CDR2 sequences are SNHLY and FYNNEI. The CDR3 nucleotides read TGTGCCAGCAGTGAACTGGGGGGGAGAGTCACAGATACGCAGTATTTT. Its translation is CASSELGGRVTDTQYF.

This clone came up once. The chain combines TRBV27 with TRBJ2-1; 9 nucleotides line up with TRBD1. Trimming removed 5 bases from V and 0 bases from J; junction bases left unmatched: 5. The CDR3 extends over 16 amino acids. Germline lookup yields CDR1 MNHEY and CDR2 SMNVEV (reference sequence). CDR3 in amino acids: CASSVSTGGSYNEQFF. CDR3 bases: TGTGCCAGCAGTGTTTCGACAGGGGGCTCCTACAATGAGCAGTTCTTC.

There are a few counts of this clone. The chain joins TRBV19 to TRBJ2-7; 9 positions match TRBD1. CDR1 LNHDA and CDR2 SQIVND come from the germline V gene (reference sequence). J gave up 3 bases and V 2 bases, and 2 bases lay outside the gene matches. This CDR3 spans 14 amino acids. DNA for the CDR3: TGTGCCAGTAGTATAACGGGACAGGGCTACGAGCAGTACTTC. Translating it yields CASSITGQGYEQYF.

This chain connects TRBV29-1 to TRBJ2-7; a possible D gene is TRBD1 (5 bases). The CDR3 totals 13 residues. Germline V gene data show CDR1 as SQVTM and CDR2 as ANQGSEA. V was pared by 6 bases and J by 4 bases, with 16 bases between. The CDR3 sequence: CSVAGQGGYEQYF. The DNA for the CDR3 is TGCAGCGTGGCAGGGCAGGGTGGATACGAGCAGTACTTC.

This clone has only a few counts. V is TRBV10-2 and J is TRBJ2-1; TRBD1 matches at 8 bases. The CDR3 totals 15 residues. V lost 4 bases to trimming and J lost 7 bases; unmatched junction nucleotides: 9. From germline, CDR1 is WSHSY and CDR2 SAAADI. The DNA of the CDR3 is TGCGCCAGCAGTGTCGGTCAGGGGGCGCTTAATGAGCAGTTCTTC. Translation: CASSVGQGALNEQFF.

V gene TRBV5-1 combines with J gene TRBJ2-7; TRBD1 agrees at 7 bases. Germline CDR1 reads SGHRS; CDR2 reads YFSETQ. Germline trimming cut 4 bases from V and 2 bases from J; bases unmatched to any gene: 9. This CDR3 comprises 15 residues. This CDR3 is CASSARQGFTYEQYF. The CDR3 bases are TGCGCCAGCAGCGCCAGACAGGGCTTTACCTACGAGCAGTACTTC.

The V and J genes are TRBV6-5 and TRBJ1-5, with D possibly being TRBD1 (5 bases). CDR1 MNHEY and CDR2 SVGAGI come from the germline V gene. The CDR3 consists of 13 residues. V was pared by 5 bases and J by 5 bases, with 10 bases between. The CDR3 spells CASSEAGYQPQHF. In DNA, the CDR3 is TGTGCCAGCAGTGAAGCAGGGTATCAGCCCCAGCATTTT.

The CDR3, as DNA: TGCAGCGTTGGGACAGGGGCCTACAATGAGCAGTTCTTC. Translated, it gives CSVGTGAYNEQFF. The V gene is TRBV29-1, the J gene TRBJ2-1, with 9 bases fitting TRBD1. The CDR3 loop spans 13 amino acids. The V segment lost 4 bases and the J segment 2 bases; nucleotides outside the gene matches: 0. Germline-derived CDR1 and CDR2 are SQVTM and ANQGSEA.

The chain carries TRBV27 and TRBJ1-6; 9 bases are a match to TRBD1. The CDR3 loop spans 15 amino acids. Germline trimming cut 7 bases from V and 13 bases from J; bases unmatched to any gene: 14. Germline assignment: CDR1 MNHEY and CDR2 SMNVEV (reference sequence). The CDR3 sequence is CASMGEQGAYGPLHF. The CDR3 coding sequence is TGTGCCAGCATGGGGGAACAGGGGGCGTATGGCCCCCTCCACTTT.

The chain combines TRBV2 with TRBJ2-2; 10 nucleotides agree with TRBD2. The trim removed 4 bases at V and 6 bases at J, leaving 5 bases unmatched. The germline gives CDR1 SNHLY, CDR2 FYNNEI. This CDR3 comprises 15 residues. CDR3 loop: CASSGLAGEAGELFF. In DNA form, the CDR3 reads TGTGCCAGCAGTGGTCTAGCGGGGGAGGCCGGGGAGCTGTTTTTT.

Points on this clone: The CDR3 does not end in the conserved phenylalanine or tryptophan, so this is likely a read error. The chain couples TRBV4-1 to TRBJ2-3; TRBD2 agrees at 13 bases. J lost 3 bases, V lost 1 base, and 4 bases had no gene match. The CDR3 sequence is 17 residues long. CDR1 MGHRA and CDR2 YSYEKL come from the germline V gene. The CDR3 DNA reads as TGCGCCAGCAGCCAAGCGGGACTAGCGGGGAAGACAGATACGCAGTATCTT. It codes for CASSQAGLAGKTDTQYL.

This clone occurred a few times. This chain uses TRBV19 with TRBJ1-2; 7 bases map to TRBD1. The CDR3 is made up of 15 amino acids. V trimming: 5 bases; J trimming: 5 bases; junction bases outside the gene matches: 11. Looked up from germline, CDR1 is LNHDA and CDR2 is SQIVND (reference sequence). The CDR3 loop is CASSVSQGSFYGYTF. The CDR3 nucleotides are TGTGCCAGTAGTGTCTCACAGGGGTCTTTTTATGGCTACACCTTC.